These T cell receptor beta chains were read from a single sample in a study of blood T cell repertoires in COVID-19. The repertoire was sequenced with immunoSEQ multiplex PCR; TCRdb's copy has only in-frame clones and lacks some. The table includes about 170,000 clones, approximately 83% detected once. Sequencing was carried out using peripheral blood. These receptors originate from a man between 70 and 80 years old with active or convalescent COVID-19. CDR3s include the opening cysteine and the closing phenylalanine or tryptophan. The D gene is left open where the match is weak. The size of a clone is reported for some rows only, either as once, few or many, or as a class for expanded clones.

.	TRBV9	TRBJ2-2	.	TGTGCCAGCAGCGTAGGGCCTGCCACCGGGGAGCTGTTTTTT	CASSVGPATGELFF
.	TRBV11-3	TRBJ2-3	.	TGTGCCAGCAGCTTAGGCCAGGGAGATACGCAGTATTTT	CASSLGQGDTQYF
.	TRBV18	TRBJ1-1	.	TGTGCCAGCTCACCACGGGCCACGGAAAACACTGAAGCTTTCTTT	CASSPRATENTEAFF
.	TRBV3-1/TRBV3-2	TRBJ1-2	.	TGTGCCAGCAGCCAAGAAGGGGCCAAGATATATGGCTACACCTTC	CASSQEGAKIYGYTF
.	TRBV5-6	TRBJ2-5	.	TGTGCCAGCAGCGCGACCAGGACTTTCACAGAGACCCAGTACTTC	CASSATRTFTETQYF
.	TRBV24-1	TRBJ2-2	.	TGTGCCACCAGTGGGCAGGCGAACACCGGGGAGCTGTTTTTT	CATSGQANTGELFF
.	TRBV3-1/TRBV3-2	TRBJ2-7	.	TGTGCCAGCAGCCAAGATTTGCAGGGATACTACGAGCAGTACTTC	CASSQDLQGYYEQYF
.	TRBV13	TRBJ2-2	.	TGTGCCAGCAGCCACGGGAAGAACACCGGGGAGCTGTTTTTT	CASSHGKNTGELFF
.	TRBV14	TRBJ2-7	TRBD1	TGTGCCAGCAGCCAGTGGACAGGGCGAGTACACGAGCAGTACTTC	CASSQWTGRVHEQYF
.	TRBV28	TRBJ1-2	.	TGTGCCAGCAGTTTATCCTTATATGGCTACACCTTC	CASSLSLYGYTF
.	TRBV7-2	TRBJ1-2	TRBD1	TGTGCCAGCAGCTTCACTCCCGGGACAGGGGCTGGCTACACCTTC	CASSFTPGTGAGYTF
.	TRBV20-1	TRBJ1-2	TRBD1	TGCAGTGCTAGTCCCACAGGGGGCTATGGCTACACCTTC	CSASPTGGYGYTF
.	TRBV10-2	TRBJ2-7	.	TGCGCCAGCAATTCCGGGGTTCCCCCTTACGAGCAGTACTTC	CASNSGVPPYEQYF
.	TRBV3-1/TRBV3-2	TRBJ2-1	TRBD2	TGTGCCAGCAGCCAAGGACTAGCAGGTCACAATGAGCAGTTCTTC	CASSQGLAGHNEQFF
.	TRBV14	TRBJ2-1	TRBD2	TGTGCCAGCAGCCGACTAGCGGGAGCCTACAATGAGCAGTTCTTC	CASSRLAGAYNEQFF
.	TRBV29-1	TRBJ1-2	TRBD1	TGCAGCGTTGACACGACAGGGGGGAGAAGCTACACCTTC	CSVDTTGGRSYTF
few	TRBV7-9	TRBJ2-3	.	TGTGCCAGCAGCCCCCGACAGGGAGGCGCAGATACGCAGTATTTT	CASSPRQGGADTQYF
.	TRBV9	TRBJ2-1	.	TGTGCCAGCAGCGTACTACAGGTTTCCTACAATGAGCAGTTCTTC	CASSVLQVSYNEQFF
.	TRBV6-2/TRBV6-3	TRBJ1-6	.	TGTGCCAGCAGTTACGAGGGTGGCCTCCACTTT	CASSYEGGLHF
.	TRBV6-6	TRBJ2-5	TRBD1	TGTGCCAGCAGGGCCCCGGGACAGGGAAGAGAGACCCAGTACTTC	CASRAPGQGRETQYF
.	TRBV6-5	TRBJ2-7	.	TGTGCCAGCAGCCGTACTGAGGGCTCCTACGAGCAGTACTTC	CASSRTEGSYEQYF
.	TRBV3-1/TRBV3-2	TRBJ1-2	.	TGTGCCAGCAGCCAAGGAGGCAGTAACTATGGCTACACCTTC	CASSQGGSNYGYTF
.	TRBV4-3	TRBJ2-7	TRBD1	TGCGCCAGCAGCCAAGACGTCGACAGGGTAACCTACGAGCAGTACTTC	CASSQDVDRVTYEQYF
.	TRBV7-9	TRBJ2-7	.	TGTGCCAGCACCCCAGGGTTAGTCTACGAGCAGTACTTC	CASTPGLVYEQYF
.	TRBV4-1	TRBJ2-3	.	TGCGCCAGCAGCCAAGATCGGCAAGGAGGAAATACGCAGTATTTT	CASSQDRQGGNTQYF
.	TRBV7-3	TRBJ2-3	.	TGTGCCAGCAGCGAAGGAGATCGGGATACGCAGTATTTT	CASSEGDRDTQYF
.	TRBV7-2	TRBJ2-3	.	TGTGCCAGCAGCCCGATGACCCGAGGAGATACGCAGTATTTT	CASSPMTRGDTQYF
.	TRBV10-1	TRBJ1-1	.	TGCGCCAGCAGTGAGACAACCTGGAGCACTGAAGCTTTCTTT	CASSETTWSTEAFF
.	TRBV6-2/TRBV6-3	TRBJ2-5	TRBD2	TGTGCCAGCAGTCATCCGTACCGGGGGGAAGAGACCCAGTACTTC	CASSHPYRGEETQYF
.	TRBV7-2	TRBJ2-7	TRBD2	TGTGCCAGCAGCCAGGGACTAGGAGACAACGAGCAGTACTTC	CASSQGLGDNEQYF
.	TRBV6-5	TRBJ1-1	.	TGTGCCAGCAGTTCCTACTCCGGGGCTGAAGCTTTCTTT	CASSSYSGAEAFF
.	TRBV19	TRBJ2-1	.	TGTGCCAGTAGTATTACGGACAGAGGCCTGGAACATGAGCAGTTCTTC	CASSITDRGLEHEQFF
.	TRBV6-5	TRBJ1-1	.	TGTGCCAGCAGTTATGTGCGTCCACCGGCTGAAGCTTTCTTT	CASSYVRPPAEAFF
few	TRBV30	TRBJ1-1	TRBD1	TGTGCCTGGAGTGTCGTAGGGGCAGGGGGGAACACTGAAGCTTTCTTT	CAWSVVGAGGNTEAFF
.	TRBV13	TRBJ1-6	.	TGTGCCAGCAGCTTTTCAGGGGTAGGGAATTCACCCCTCCACTTT	CASSFSGVGNSPLHF
.	TRBV7-9	TRBJ1-5	.	TGTGCCAGCAGCCTACAGGGCTTGCAGCCCCAGCATTTT	CASSLQGLQPQHF
.	TRBV14	TRBJ1-6	.	TGTGCCAGCCGGAGCTCCTATAATTCACCCCTCCACTTT	CASRSSYNSPLHF
.	TRBV5-1	TRBJ1-4	TRBD1	TGCGCCAGCAGCCCCCCACAGGGGGAAAAACTGTTTTTT	CASSPPQGEKLFF
.	TRBV7-2	TRBJ2-7	TRBD1	TGTGCCAGCAGCTCTAGTGCCGGGACAGCAGCCTACGAGCAGTACTTC	CASSSSAGTAAYEQYF
.	TRBV6-5	TRBJ2-2	.	TGTGCCAGCAGGCCGGGACATACGAACACCGGGGAGCTGTTTTTT	CASRPGHTNTGELFF
.	TRBV9	TRBJ1-5	.	TGTGCCAGCAGCGTCGGAGGGGCCGGGCAGCCCCAGCATTTT	CASSVGGAGQPQHF
.	TRBV9	TRBJ2-2	.	TGTGCCAGCAGCGTAGTAATGAACACCGGGGAGCTGTTTTTT	CASSVVMNTGELFF
.	TRBV5-4	TRBJ1-2	TRBD1	TGTGCCAGCAGCTTGGCGGGGACAGATAACTATGGCTACACCTTC	CASSLAGTDNYGYTF
.	TRBV19	TRBJ1-2	.	TGTGCCAGTAGCCGACAGGCCAATGGGTCGTATGGCTACACCTTC	CASSRQANGSYGYTF
.	TRBV7-9	TRBJ2-1	TRBD1	TGTGCCAGCAGCTGGCCGGGACAGGGGTTAGGGAATGAGCAGTTCTTC	CASSWPGQGLGNEQFF
.	TRBV28	TRBJ2-2	TRBD2	TGTGCCAGCAGTTTATTGGGACTAGCGGGAGAAAAGGCCGGGGAGCTGTTTTTT	CASSLLGLAGEKAGELFF
.	TRBV25-1	TRBJ2-7	.	TGTGCCAGCAGTTTCGGACAGTCCTACGAGCAGTACTTC	CASSFGQSYEQYF
.	TRBV9	TRBJ1-5	TRBD1	TGTGCCAGCAGCGGAACAGGGGGCGGTCAGCCCCAGCATTTT	CASSGTGGGQPQHF
.	TRBV3-1/TRBV3-2	TRBJ2-7	.	TGTGCCAGCAGCCAAGATGGACAGTCCTACGAGCAGTACTTC	CASSQDGQSYEQYF
.	TRBV10-3	TRBJ1-2	.	TGTGCCATCAGTGAGGGCTCCTATGGCTACACCTTC	CAISEGSYGYTF